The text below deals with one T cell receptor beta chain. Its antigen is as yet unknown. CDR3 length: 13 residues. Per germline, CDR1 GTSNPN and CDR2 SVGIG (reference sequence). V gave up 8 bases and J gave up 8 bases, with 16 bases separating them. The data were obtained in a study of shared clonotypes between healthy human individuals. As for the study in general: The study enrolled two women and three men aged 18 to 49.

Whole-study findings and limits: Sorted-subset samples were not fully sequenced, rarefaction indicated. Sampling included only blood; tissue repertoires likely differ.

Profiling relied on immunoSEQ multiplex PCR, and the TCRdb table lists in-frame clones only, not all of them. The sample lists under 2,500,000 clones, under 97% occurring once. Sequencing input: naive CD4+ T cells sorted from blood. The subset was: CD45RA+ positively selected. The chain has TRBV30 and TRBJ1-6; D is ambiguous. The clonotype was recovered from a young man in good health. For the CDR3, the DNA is TGTGCCCGACGTGTAGGAGTCGATTCACCCCTCCACTTT. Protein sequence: CARRVGVDSPLHF. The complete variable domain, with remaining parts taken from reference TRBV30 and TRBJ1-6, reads SQTIHQWPATLVQPVGSPLSLECTVEGTSNPNLYWYRQAAGRGLQLLFYSVGIGQISSEVPQNLSASRPQDRQFILSSKKLLLSDSGFYLCARRVGVDSPLHFGNGTRLTVT.